The 31 T cell receptor beta chains given below trace back to one sample, sequenced in a study of read filtering for tumor transcriptome and immune sequencing. Molecular barcoded adaptors covering alpha/delta and beta/gamma chains were used on roughly 370 ng RNA. TCRdb passed the reads through MiXCR, listing each CDR3 protein once. The sample includes 100,000 to 150,000 distinct CDR3 sequences, roughly an eighth of them seen just once. Material for sequencing was a population of CD138-negative cells sorted from bone marrow. These receptor sequences come from a donor at least 40 years old with multiple myeloma.

This clonotype was recorded many times. This rearrangement joins TRBV18 to TRBJ1-5; D might be TRBD1 (5 bases). The CDR3 is 17 amino acids. Trimming pared 1 base from V and 0 bases from J, leaving 13 bases between. The germline V gene encodes CDR1 KGHSH and CDR2 LQKENI. The CDR3 coding sequence is TGTGCCAGCTCACCACAGGGACGTAGGGTTAGCAATCAGCCCCAGCATTTT. Amino acids: CASSPQGRRVSNQPQHF.

A note on this clonotype: This likely traces to a read error, being one base from a far larger clone. The V and J genes are TRBV13 and TRBJ2-1, with 8 bases that match TRBD2. CDR1 and CDR2 (germline): PRHDT, FYEKMQ (reference sequence). There are 16 residues in the CDR3. V lost 5 bases and J lost 0; bases outside the gene matches: 6. The CDR3 protein is CASSINSGNSYNEQFF. The CDR3 DNA is TGTGCCAGCAGCATCAATAGCGGGAACTCCTACAATGAGCAGTTCTTC. The variable domain in full, with the rest retrieved from reference TRBV13 and TRBJ2-1, is AAGVIQSPRHLIKEKRETATLKCYPIPRHDTVYWYQQGPGQDPQFLISFYEKMQSDKGSIPDRFSAQQFSDYHSELNMSSLELGDSALYFCASSINSGNSYNEQFFGPGTRLTVL.

This clonotype was observed many times. This sequence joins TRBV4-1 and TRBJ1-5; D is ambiguous. The CDR3 is made up of 14 amino acids. V lost 2 bases, J lost 0 bases, and 5 bases lay in between. CDR1 is MGHRA, CDR2 YSYEKL, per germline. The CDR3, as DNA: TGCGCCAGCAGCCAATGGGATAGCAATCAGCCCCAGCATTTT. This translates into CASSQWDSNQPQHF.

This clonotype has ten or more counts. The V gene is TRBV18, the J gene TRBJ1-5; the D is unclear. V was cut by 2 bases and J by 2 bases, with 7 bases left in between. Germline V gene data show CDR1 as KGHSH and CDR2 as LQKENI. The CDR3 is 14 amino acids. Written as DNA, the CDR3 is TGTGCCAGCTCACCAAAGATTGGCAATCAGCCCCAGCATTTT. Protein product: CASSPKIGNQPQHF.

The CDR3 here is CSVVSGTRTEAFF. In DNA, the CDR3 is TGCAGCGTTGTTTCAGGGACCCGCACTGAAGCTTTCTTT. The rearrangement uses TRBV29-1 and TRBJ1-1; D might be TRBD1 (5 bases). The V gene's germline CDR1 is SQVTM and CDR2 ANQGSEA. Trimming shortened V by 4 bases and J by 4 bases, and 13 bases separated the two germline ends. CDR3 length equals 13 residues.

Points on this clonotype: A much larger clone differs from this one at a single base, so this may be a read error. The chain carries TRBV6-1 and TRBJ2-1; 9 nucleotides line up with TRBD2. Germline V gene data show CDR1 as MNHNS and CDR2 as SASEGT. The CDR3 has 17 amino acids. The CDR3, as DNA: TGTGCCAGCAGTGCCCATAGCGGGAGTCCACCCTACAATGAGCAGTCCTTC. This translates into CASSAHSGSPPYNEQSF.

In this sample, this clonotype turned up many times. The chain carries TRBV19 and TRBJ1-1, with TRBD1 matching 9 bases. The CDR3 loop spans 15 amino acids. Losses at the gene ends were 3 bases for V and 1 base for J; bases not matched to a gene: 3. Germline CDR1 reads LNHDA; CDR2 reads SQIVND (reference sequence). The CDR3 is CASSIGDRANTEAFF. CDR3 coding DNA: TGTGCCAGTAGTATTGGGGACAGGGCGAACACTGAAGCTTTCTTT. The full variable domain, its missing parts supplied by reference TRBV19 and TRBJ1-1, is DGGITQSPKYLFRKEGQNVTLSCEQNLNHDAMYWYRQDPGQGLRLIYYSQIVNDFQKGDIAEGYSVSREKKESFPLTVTSAQKNPTAFYLCASSIGDRANTEAFFGQGTRLTVV.

The chain recombines TRBV2 with TRBJ2-7; D call uncertain. The CDR3 spans 14 residues. Deletions cut 7 bases from V and 5 bases from J, with 18 bases between. Germline-derived CDR1 and CDR2 are SNHLY and FYNNEI. The CDR3 DNA follows: TGTGCCAGCATTCCGGTTTCCAGGTGGGACGAGCAGTACTTC. Translating gives CASIPVSRWDEQYF.

The V gene is TRBV12-3 or TRBV12-4, the J gene TRBJ1-5; the D is unclear. The CDR3 runs to 12 residues. V was shortened by 6 bases and J by 3 bases, with 6 bases between the two germline ends. The CDR3 sequence is CASSFYNQPQHF. In DNA, the CDR3 is TGTGCCAGCAGCTTTTACAATCAGCCCCAGCATTTT.

This clonotype was seen many times. The chain uses TRBV19 and TRBJ2-2, with TRBD2 identical over 9 bases. V shed 7 bases and J 1 base; nucleotides not matched to a gene: 10. Germline V CDR1 and CDR2: LNHDA, SQIVND (reference sequence). The CDR3 is made up of 17 amino acids. DNA for the CDR3: TGTGCCAGTACCTCCAGGGAGACTAGCGGGAACACCGGGGAGCTGTTTTTT. This encodes CASTSRETSGNTGELFF.

This clonotype was picked up many times. CDR3 bases: TGTGCCAGCAGCTTCACTACTCAACTTTACAATGAGCAGTTCTTC. Its protein product is CASSFTTQLYNEQFF. This rearrangement joins TRBV7-9 to TRBJ2-1, with D hard to call. V lost 3 bases and J lost 4, with 13 bases in between. The CDR3 length is 15 residues. Germline V gene sequence: CDR1 SEHNR, CDR2 FQNEAQ (reference sequence).

This chain uses TRBV30 with TRBJ1-2; D gene unclear. Germline CDR1 is GTSNPN and CDR2 is SVGIG (reference sequence). V was shortened by 5 bases and J by 2 bases, with 18 bases between the two germline ends. This CDR3 has 15 amino acids. The CDR3 protein is CAWVLAGDSNYGYTF. The CDR3 bases are TGTGCCTGGGTCCTGGCTGGGGATTCAAACTATGGCTACACCTTC.

This clonotype appeared many times. The chain combines TRBV7-6 with TRBJ2-1; 13 bases are a match to TRBD2. CDR1 and CDR2 (germline): SGHVS, FNYEAQ. With 1 base clipped from V and 7 bases from J, the junction kept 7 bases outside the gene matches. The CDR3 spans 17 residues. In nucleotides, the CDR3 is TGTGCCAGCAGCTTAGGCGGACTAGCGGGAGTGGGGAATGAGCAGTTCTTC. This gives the protein CASSLGGLAGVGNEQFF.

This clonotype was picked up many times. The chain links TRBV10-3 to TRBJ2-1; D is unresolved. Trimming shortened V by 4 bases and J by 12 bases, and 16 bases separated the two germline ends. This CDR3 has 13 amino acids. Per the germline V gene, CDR1 is ENHRY and CDR2 is SYGVKD. The CDR3 region has the DNA TGTGCCATCAGTGGTGTTACTCTCAGTGGGCAGTTCTTC. It translates to CAISGVTLSGQFF.

This clonotype was detected many times. J is TRBJ1-5 and V is TRBV29-1; 10 bases match TRBD1. V was pared by 7 bases and J by 9 bases, with 9 bases of the junction left unmatched. CDR1 is SQVTM and CDR2 is ANQGSEA in the germline V gene. This CDR3 spans 13 amino acids. CDR3: CSASTGGPMPQHF. In DNA form, the CDR3 reads TGCAGCGCCTCGACAGGGGGCCCGATGCCCCAGCATTTT.

This clonotype has at least ten counts. The gene calls are TRBV11-2 and TRBJ2-5; 7 bases align to TRBD1. The CDR3 is made up of 14 amino acids. Trimming removed 5 bases from V and 1 base from J; junction bases left unmatched: 4. The germline V gene has CDR1 SGHAT and CDR2 FQNNGV. This chain's CDR3 is CASSKGQLQETQYF. The CDR3 nucleotides are TGTGCCAGCAGCAAGGGACAGCTCCAAGAGACCCAGTACTTC.

This clonotype was found many times. The chain is built from TRBV5-1 and TRBJ2-1, with TRBD1 identical over 8 bases. The CDR3 contains 13 residues. Unmatched junction bases numbered 6, after V lost 5 bases and J lost 8 bases. Per the germline V gene, CDR1 is SGHRS and CDR2 is YFSETQ. DNA of the CDR3: TGCGCCAGCAGGAGGGGACAGGAGGATGAGCAGTTCTTC. Translation: CASRRGQEDEQFF.

In this sample, this clonotype turned up a few times. The chain combines TRBV29-1 with TRBJ2-5, with 7 bases identical to TRBD2. With 7 bases clipped from V and 4 bases from J, the junction kept 6 bases outside the gene matches. CDR1 is SQVTM and CDR2 is ANQGSEA in the germline V gene. The CDR3 is made up of 12 amino acids. The CDR3 sequence: CSGGLGRETQYF. The DNA for the CDR3 is TGCAGCGGAGGACTAGGCCGAGAGACCCAGTACTTC.

About this clonotype: The junction does not match germline at one end; this may be a read error. The chain uses TRBV11-1 and TRBJ2-1, with 8 nucleotides matching TRBD1. Germline values: CDR1 SGHAT, CDR2 FQDESV (reference sequence). The length of the CDR3 is 15 residues. The chain's CDR3 is CASSLVQGTGNEQLF. The CDR3 DNA follows: TGTGCCAGCAGCTTAGTACAGGGGACAGGCAATGAGCAGTTGTTC.

As concerns this clonotype: The CDR3 carries no conserved terminal phenylalanine or tryptophan, so it likely arises from a read error. The rearrangement uses TRBV10-3 and TRBJ2-1, with 11 bases identical to TRBD2. The J segment lost 7 bases and the V segment lost 6 bases, leaving 11 bases of the junction unmatched. Looked up from germline, CDR1 is ENHRY and CDR2 is SYGVKD. This CDR3 spans 16 amino acids. In nucleotides, the CDR3 is TGTGCCATCAGCGAACCCCCTAGCGGGAGGTTGAATGAGCAGTTCCTC. Protein: CAISEPPSGRLNEQFL.

This clonotype was counted many times. V and J are TRBV7-9 and TRBJ1-5, with D perhaps matching TRBD1 (6 bases). Germline V gives CDR1 SEHNR, CDR2 FQNEAQ (reference sequence). The V end was cut by 5 bases, the J end by 1 base, with 18 bases between. The CDR3 is 17 amino acids. The DNA of the CDR3 is TGTGCCAGCAGCCCCGGCCCCCGGGGGCCGAGCAATCAGCCCCAGCATTTT. Its protein is CASSPGPRGPSNQPQHF.

A few counts support this clonotype. The genes are TRBV24-1 and TRBJ1-5; TRBD1 matches 12 bases. This CDR3 comprises 17 residues. Germline trimming cut 4 bases from V and 6 bases from J; bases unmatched to any gene: 9. Looked up from germline, CDR1 is KGHDR and CDR2 is SFDVKD. The CDR3 coding sequence is TGTGCCACCAGTGACCAAGCGGGACAGGGGGCTTTTCAGCCCCAGCATTTT. Its translation is CATSDQAGQGAFQPQHF.

Ten or more counts support this clonotype. In nucleotides, the CDR3 is TGCGCCAGCAGCCACCTAGGGGACTTCGGAAACACCATATATTTT. It specifies CASSHLGDFGNTIYF. This sequence joins TRBV4-3 and TRBJ1-3; TRBD1 is a possible D gene (5 bases). The CDR3 length is 15 residues. The germline CDR1 and CDR2 sequences are LGHNA and YSLEER. Trimming pared 3 bases from V and 4 bases from J, leaving 13 bases between.

This clonotype has ten or more counts. V is TRBV19 and J is TRBJ2-1; D possibly uses TRBD1 or TRBD2 (6 bases each). The germline gives CDR1 LNHDA, CDR2 SQIVND (reference sequence). This CDR3 is 15 amino acids long. With 6 bases removed from V and 8 bases from J, the gap between germline ends came to 20 bases. The CDR3 sequence is CASSPARGVEDEQFF. Here the CDR3 DNA reads TGTGCCAGTAGCCCAGCGAGGGGGGTTGAAGATGAGCAGTTCTTC.

This clonotype was detected many times. V is TRBV20-1 and J is TRBJ2-5, with TRBD1 matching over 7 bases. This CDR3 spans 16 amino acids. Germline trimming cut 0 bases from V and 1 base from J; bases unmatched to any gene: 8. Germline V lookup: CDR1 DFQATT, CDR2 SNEGSKA (reference sequence). CDR3 region: CSARDYRGDSQETQYF. As DNA, the CDR3 is TGCAGTGCTAGAGACTACCGAGGGGACAGCCAAGAGACCCAGTACTTC.

Ten or more counts support this clonotype. This chain connects TRBV5-1 to TRBJ1-1; no clear D. Per the germline V gene, CDR1 is SGHRS and CDR2 is YFSETQ. The CDR3 spans 12 residues. Trimming left V 0 bases short and J 3 bases short, with 3 bases between. This CDR3 is CASSLGHTEAFF. Written as DNA, the CDR3 is TGCGCCAGCAGCTTGGGACACACTGAAGCTTTCTTT. The full variable domain, with the rest looked up from reference TRBV5-1 and TRBJ1-1, is KAGVTQTPRYLIKTRGQQVTLSCSPISGHRSVSWYQQTPGQGLQFLFEYFSETQRNKGNFPGRFSGRQFSNSRSEMNVSTLELGDSALYLCASSLGHTEAFFGQGTRLTVV.

This clonotype was counted between two and nine times. One end of the junction fails to match germline, which may point to a read error. This chain links TRBV10-3 with TRBJ1-5, with D unresolved. CDR3 length equals 15 residues. Germline lookup yields CDR1 ENHRY and CDR2 SYGVKD. This chain's CDR3 is CAISESSRSNQPQHF. In DNA form, the CDR3 reads TGTGCCATCAGTGAGTCGTCCAGAAGCAACCAGCCCCAGCATTTT.

Many counts were recorded for this clonotype. The chain employs TRBV4-1 and TRBJ1-1, with D unclear. This CDR3 has 14 residues. Germline CDR1 reads MGHRA; CDR2 reads YSYEKL. The V end was cut by 5 bases, the J end by 1 base, with 11 bases between. CDR3 protein: CASSGPDPNTEAFF. The CDR3, as DNA: TGCGCCAGCAGCGGGCCGGACCCGAACACTGAAGCTTTCTTT.

This clonotype was counted at least ten times. The V and J genes are TRBV7-2 and TRBJ2-7; no clear D. The V gene lost 1 base and the J gene lost 2 bases, with 6 bases spanning the gap. CDR3 size: 13 residues. Germline V gives CDR1 SGHTA, CDR2 FQGNSA. CDR3 loop: CASSLGIAYEQYF. As DNA, the CDR3 is TGTGCCAGCAGCTTAGGAATCGCCTACGAGCAGTACTTC.

This clonotype was observed many times. V gene TRBV27 combines with J gene TRBJ2-3; 13 bases fit TRBD2. Germline assignment: CDR1 MNHEY and CDR2 SMNVEV (reference sequence). There are 19 residues in the CDR3. Trimming took 5 bases from V and 2 from J; bases not matched to a gene: 13. The chain's CDR3 is CASSPTGTSGTPHTDTQYF. CDR3 nucleotides: TGTGCCAGCAGTCCGACCGGGACTAGCGGGACGCCCCACACAGATACGCAGTATTTT.

At least ten counts were recorded for this clonotype. The rearrangement links TRBV12-5 to TRBJ1-5, with 9 bases aligning to TRBD1. Per germline, CDR1 LGHNT and CDR2 FRNRAP. The CDR3 is 14 residues long. V dropped 3 bases and J dropped 4; count of bases not matched to a gene: 1. The CDR3 region is CASGLGTGNQPQHF. CDR3 DNA sequence: TGTGCTAGTGGTTTAGGGACAGGGAATCAGCCCCAGCATTTT.